A selection of T cell receptor beta chains follows, all from one sample in a study of T cell responses to AZD1222 COVID-19 vaccine. Assay used: immunoSEQ multiplex PCR; TCRdb lists only in-frame clones, some missing. The top ten hold 5% of the sample, which has 100,000 or so clones, around 76% seen once. The specimen comprised peripheral blood, sampled on day 0 of AZD1222 vaccination. All receptors derive from an adult in good health. CDR3s include the opening cysteine and the closing phenylalanine or tryptophan. D genes are given only for firm matches. Where a row states a size, it is once, few, many or the class of an expanded clone; other rows omit it.

clone_size,j_call,v_call,d_call,cdr3_aa,cdr3_nt
.,TRBJ1-1,TRBV7-9,TRBD1,CASSLTDRELEAFF,TGTGCCAGCAGCTTAACGGACAGGGAACTAGAAGCTTTCTTT
.,TRBJ2-2,TRBV9,TRBD1,CASSTRQGAISGELFF,TGTGCCAGCAGCACCCGACAGGGGGCGATCTCCGGGGAGCTGTTTTTT
once,TRBJ1-1,TRBV14,.,CASSQWLSGDMNTEAFF,TGTGCCAGCAGCCAATGGCTTTCAGGGGACATGAACACTGAAGCTTTCTTT
.,TRBJ2-3,TRBV7-9,.,CASSLDSGRGDTDTQYF,TGTGCCAGCAGCTTAGATTCGGGGAGAGGAGACACAGATACGCAGTATTTT
.,TRBJ2-1,TRBV7-7,TRBD2,CASSLRSGGIGEQFF,TGTGCCAGCAGCTTAAGAAGCGGGGGGATAGGAGAGCAGTTCTTC
once,TRBJ2-3,TRBV5-1,TRBD2,CASSLVASGVSDTQYF,TGCGCCAGCAGCTTGGTGGCTAGCGGGGTTTCGGATACGCAGTATTTT
.,TRBJ1-3,TRBV13,.,CASSPRVVIENTIYF,TGTGCCAGCAGCCCACGGGTGGTCATTGAAAACACCATATATTTT
.,TRBJ2-1,TRBV6-5,.,CASRALGGPPTEQFF,TGTGCCAGCAGAGCCCTGGGGGGCCCTCCAACCGAGCAGTTCTTC
.,TRBJ1-4,TRBV7-2,TRBD1,CASSPGGASEKLFF,TGTGCCAGCAGCCCAGGGGGGGCAAGTGAAAAACTGTTTTTT
.,TRBJ2-1,TRBV5-1,TRBD2,CASSLVGTSGGNSYNEQFF,TGCGCCAGCAGCTTGGTGGGGACTAGCGGGGGGAACTCCTACAATGAGCAGTTCTTC
.,TRBJ1-1,TRBV2,.,CASSKGQGEAFF,TGTGCCAGCAGTAAAGGGCAGGGGGAAGCTTTCTTT
.,TRBJ1-1,TRBV5-1,TRBD1,CASGLDRRVGHTEAFF,TGCGCCAGTGGTCTGGACAGGCGCGTCGGCCACACTGAAGCTTTCTTT
.,TRBJ2-7,TRBV7-2,.,CASSPPPGWGRYYEQYF,TGTGCCAGCAGCCCCCCTCCGGGTTGGGGGAGATATTACGAGCAGTACTTC
.,TRBJ1-1,TRBV27,.,CASLSGLEAFF,TGTGCCAGCCTATCGGGACTTGAAGCTTTCTTT
.,TRBJ2-7,TRBV3-1/TRBV3-2,.,CASSLGARSLEQYF,TGTGCCAGCAGCCTTGGGGCCAGATCTCTCGAGCAGTACTTC
.,TRBJ1-2,TRBV6-5,.,CASTSPDSGYGYTF,TGTGCCAGCACTTCACCCGACTCTGGGTATGGCTACACCTTC
.,TRBJ2-7,TRBV10-1,.,CASSENQGGLQYF,TGCGCCAGCAGTGAGAACCAGGGAGGCCTACAGTACTTC
once,TRBJ2-5,TRBV7-2,.,CASSLGGEAETQYF,TGTGCCAGCAGCTTAGGAGGGGAGGCAGAGACCCAGTACTTC
once,TRBJ1-2,TRBV14,.,CASSQGGRGYTF,TGTGCCAGCAGCCAAGGGGGACGTGGCTACACCTTC
.,TRBJ1-1,TRBV4-1,.,CASSQDNTEAFF,TGCGCCAGCAGCCAAGATAACACTGAAGCTTTCTTT
few,TRBJ1-2,TRBV6-5,.,CASSYKGLYGYTF,TGTGCCAGCAGTTATAAGGGACTCTATGGCTACACCTTC
.,TRBJ2-3,TRBV7-2,TRBD2,CASSLWRGGSRDTQYF,TGTGCCAGCAGCTTGTGGCGGGGGGGATCGAGAGATACGCAGTATTTT
.,TRBJ2-1,TRBV19,.,CASTPSQASYNEQFF,TGTGCCAGTACCCCTTCACAGGCTTCCTACAATGAGCAGTTCTTC
.,TRBJ1-2,TRBV11-2,TRBD1,CASSPSDRGGIGGYTF,TGTGCCAGCAGTCCCTCGGACAGGGGGGGTATAGGAGGCTACACCTTC
.,TRBJ2-6,TRBV6-2/TRBV6-3,TRBD1,CASSTGVLTGANVLTF,TGTGCCAGCAGTACAGGGGTCCTTACTGGGGCCAACGTCCTGACTTTC
.,TRBJ1-4,TRBV4-3,.,CASSQFSSGQGGEKLFF,TGCGCCAGCAGCCAATTCTCATCGGGGCAGGGTGGCGAAAAACTGTTTTTT
.,TRBJ2-1,TRBV5-1,TRBD2,CASSLRGDYNEQFF,TGCGCCAGCAGCTTGCGGGGGGACTACAATGAGCAGTTCTTC
.,TRBJ1-3,TRBV2,TRBD1,CASSRTGAPREPIYF,TGTGCCAGCAGCCGAACAGGGGCCCCCCGAGAACCCATATATTTT
.,TRBJ1-1,TRBV7-8,.,CASSLRGQGYLNTEAFF,TGTGCCAGCAGCTTAAGAGGGCAGGGGTATTTGAACACTGAAGCTTTCTTT
.,TRBJ2-7,TRBV27,.,CASSLGSSLVSAQLERGYEQYF,TGTGCCAGCAGTTTAGGGTCGTCTCTCGTCTCCGCGCAACTAGAGAGGGGGTACGAGCAGTACTTC
.,TRBJ2-1,TRBV2,.,CASSTLGGNYNEQFF,TGTGCCAGCAGTACCCTCGGAGGGAACTACAATGAGCAGTTCTTC
once,TRBJ1-2,TRBV12-5,.,CASGLVPGTASVSYTF,TGTGCTAGTGGTTTGGTGCCCGGGACCGCGTCGGTTAGCTACACCTTC
.,TRBJ1-3,TRBV2,.,CASSAGGGGTIYF,TGTGCCAGCAGCGCCGGCGGTGGGGGCACCATATATTTT
.,TRBJ1-1,TRBV6-1,.,CASSEGHGRAFF,TGTGCCAGCAGTGAAGGGCATGGACGGGCTTTCTTT
.,TRBJ2-7,TRBV4-3,.,CASSQEGRESYEQYF,TGCGCCAGCAGCCAAGAGGGGCGGGAATCCTACGAGCAGTACTTC
.,TRBJ1-1,TRBV20-1,.,CSAWGNTEAFF,TGCAGTGCTTGGGGGAACACTGAAGCTTTCTTT
.,TRBJ2-1,TRBV7-6,TRBD2,CASSLMGTSGAQHEQFF,TGTGCCAGCAGCTTAATGGGGACTAGCGGGGCACAACACGAGCAGTTCTTC
.,TRBJ1-2,TRBV29-1,.,CSVLRDVGYTF,TGCAGCGTTCTCCGGGACGTAGGCTACACCTTC